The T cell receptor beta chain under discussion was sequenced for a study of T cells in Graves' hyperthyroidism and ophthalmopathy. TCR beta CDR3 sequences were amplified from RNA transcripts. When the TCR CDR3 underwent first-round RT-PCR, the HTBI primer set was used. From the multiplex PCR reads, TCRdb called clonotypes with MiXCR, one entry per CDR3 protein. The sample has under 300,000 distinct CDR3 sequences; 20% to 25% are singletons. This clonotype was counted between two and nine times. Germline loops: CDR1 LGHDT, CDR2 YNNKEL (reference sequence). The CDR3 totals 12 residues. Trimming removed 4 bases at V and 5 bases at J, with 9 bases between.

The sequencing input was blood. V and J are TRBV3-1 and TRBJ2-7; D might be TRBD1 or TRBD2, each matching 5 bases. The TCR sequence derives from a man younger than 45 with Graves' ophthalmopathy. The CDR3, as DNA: TGTGCCAGCAGCCGGGGACCGAACGAGCAGTACTTC. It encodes CASSRGPNEQYF.